The 9 T cell receptor beta chains presented below share a single source sample, sequenced in a study of cytotoxic CD8 clonotypes in ibrutinib-treated CLL. Clones were read by immunoSEQ multiplex PCR, and TCRdb kept only the in-frame ones, dropping some. The sample consists of 200,000 to 250,000 clones, less than 75% of them appearing once. This sample comprised PBMCs, obtained after 24 months of ibrutinib treatment. The origin of the receptors is a human donor with chronic lymphocytic leukemia.

This chain joins TRBV10-3 and TRBJ2-7; D gene ambiguous. The CDR3 consists of 19 residues. The germline V and J ends were trimmed by 0 bases and 2 bases, with 23 bases remaining between them. The V gene's germline CDR1 is ENHRY and CDR2 SYGVKD. The CDR3 DNA follows: TGTGCCATCAGTGAGTCGATCCTCCTGGGGTCGGGCTCGACCTACGAGCAGTACTTC. Translated, it gives CAISESILLGSGSTYEQYF.

The chain combines TRBV19 with TRBJ2-7; D not certain. With 0 bases removed from V and 0 bases from J, the gap between germline ends came to 12 bases. This CDR3 is built from 16 residues. CDR1 is LNHDA and CDR2 is SQIVND in the germline V gene (reference sequence). Here the CDR3 DNA reads TGTGCCAGTAGTATAGAGGTCAGGCGAAGCTCCTACGAGCAGTACTTC. It codes for CASSIEVRRSSYEQYF.

As regards this clone: The germline gene is not matched at one end of the junction; a read error may be the cause. This chain links TRBV7-7 with TRBJ1-3; D not resolved. CDR1 is SSHAT, CDR2 FNYEAQ, per germline (reference sequence). The CDR3 has 19 residues. The CDR3 sequence: CASSLVAGRPGDAGNTIYF. The CDR3 DNA follows: TGTGCTAGCAGCTTAGTGGCAGGACGCCCCGGGGATGCTGGAAACACCATATATTTT.

The gene calls are TRBV29-1 and TRBJ2-5; D ambiguous. This CDR3 region has 15 residues. Trimming took off 5 bases at V and 3 bases at J, with 19 bases between the two ends. Germline V gives CDR1 SQVTM, CDR2 ANQGSEA. CDR3 nucleotides: TGCAGCGTTAACGGGTTGGGAACACGGAAAGAGACCCAGTACTTC. Translation: CSVNGLGTRKETQYF.

The chain links TRBV4-2 to TRBJ2-3; 7 nucleotides match TRBD2. V was pared by 5 bases and J by 4 bases, with 15 bases of the junction left unmatched. The CDR3 is 17 residues long. Per the germline V gene, CDR1 is LGHNA and CDR2 is YNFKEQ. In nucleotides, the CDR3 is TGTGCCAGCAGCTCCAGGTCCGCTAGCGGAAGCCCAGATACGCAGTATTTT. This codes for CASSSRSASGSPDTQYF.

As concerns this clone: At one of its ends the junction is not consistent with the germline gene, which may arise from a read error. This sequence joins TRBV7-7 and TRBJ2-2; D is unclear. CDR1 is SSHAT, CDR2 FNYEAQ, per germline (reference sequence). This CDR3 region has 14 residues. The CDR3 loop reads CASSSMINTGELFF. CDR3 sequence (DNA): TGTGCTAGCAGCTCAATGATTAACACCGGGGAGCTGTTTTTT.

The V gene is TRBV5-1, the J gene TRBJ1-2, with D unclear. There are 15 residues in the CDR3. Germline V gene data show CDR1 as SGHRS and CDR2 as YFSETQ. V lost 0 bases and J 0 bases, leaving 9 bases between the germline ends. CDR3 protein: CASSLAGPSNYGYTF. DNA of the CDR3: TGCGCCAGCAGCTTGGCCGGACCTTCTAACTATGGCTACACCTTC.

The chain recombines TRBV4-2 with TRBJ2-7, with 14 bases identical to TRBD2. J lost 3 bases, V lost 4 bases, and 17 bases had no gene match. CDR1 LGHNA and CDR2 YNFKEQ come from the germline V gene. This CDR3 region has 20 residues. CDR3 in amino acids: CASSRMGLTSGRAFVYEQYF. CDR3 bases: TGTGCCAGCAGCCGGATGGGCTTGACTAGCGGGAGGGCCTTTGTCTACGAGCAGTACTTC.

The rearrangement uses TRBV5-1 and TRBJ2-7; 7 bases map to TRBD1. The V and J ends lost 4 bases and 7 bases, in that order; junction bases with no gene match: 8. This CDR3 has 13 amino acids. Germline V gene sequence: CDR1 SGHRS, CDR2 YFSETQ. CDR3 region: CASSGPGQQEQYF. In nucleotides, the CDR3 is TGCGCCAGCAGCGGTCCGGGACAGCAGGAGCAGTACTTC.